What follows is one T cell receptor (beta chain) and its context. In the original analysis: Reference gene primer amplification gave nucleated cell count estimates. The protocol was immunoSEQ multiplex PCR, while the TCRdb copy is restricted to in-frame clones and leaves out a portion. V and J calls and clone size are those listed in that table; D and trimming were worked out from the DNA. Of 140,000 to 150,000 clones in the sample, about 84% were seen once. The sample comes from a study of blood T cell repertoires in COVID-19. This CDR3 contains 14 residues. Germline-derived CDR1 and CDR2 are SNHLY and FYNNEI. Between the trimmed V and J ends, which lost 5 bases and 8 bases, there was a span of 18 bases.

Source material: peripheral blood. This clonotype was sampled from a woman between 50 and 59 years old with acute or convalescent COVID-19. V and J are TRBV2 and TRBJ1-2, with a weak D call TRBD1 (5 bases). CDR3 in amino acids: CASSRDSLSNGYTF. The CDR3, as DNA: TGTGCCAGCAGTCGGGACTCTTTAAGCAACGGCTACACCTTC.